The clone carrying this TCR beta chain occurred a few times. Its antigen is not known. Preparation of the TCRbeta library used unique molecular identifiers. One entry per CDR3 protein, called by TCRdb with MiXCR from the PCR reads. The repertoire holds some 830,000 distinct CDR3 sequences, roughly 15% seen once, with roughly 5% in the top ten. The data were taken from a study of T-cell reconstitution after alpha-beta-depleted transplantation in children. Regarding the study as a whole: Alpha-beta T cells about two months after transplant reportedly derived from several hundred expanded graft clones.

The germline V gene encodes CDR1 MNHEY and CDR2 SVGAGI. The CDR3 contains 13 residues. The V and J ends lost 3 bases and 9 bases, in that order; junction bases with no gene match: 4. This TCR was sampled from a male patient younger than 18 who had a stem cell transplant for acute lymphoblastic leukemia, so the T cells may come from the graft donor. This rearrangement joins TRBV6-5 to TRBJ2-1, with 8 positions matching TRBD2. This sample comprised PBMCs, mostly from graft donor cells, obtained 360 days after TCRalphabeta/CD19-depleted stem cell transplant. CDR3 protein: CASSYSGIGEQFF. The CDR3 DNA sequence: TGTGCCAGCAGTTATAGCGGGATAGGTGAGCAGTTCTTC.